This TCR beta chain was sequenced in a study of technical replicates of blood from a handful of donors. CDR3 size: 15 residues. Trimming cost V 3 bases and J 3 bases; bases outside gene matches: 3. CDR1 is SGHDT, CDR2 YYEEEE, per germline. Method: immunoSEQ multiplex PCR; TCRdb's copy keeps in-frame clones and lacks some. Here the sample spans 70,000 to 95,000 clones, 75% to 95% being singletons. Sequencing used T cells isolated from PBMCs. The rearrangement links TRBV5-6 to TRBJ2-7, with 13 bases identical to TRBD2. The clonotype was recovered from a human donor in good health. Some clones in this sample may be carry-over from other donors' samples. DNA for the CDR3: TGTGCCAGCAGCTCCGGGACTAGCGGGAACTACGAGCAGTACTTC. This encodes CASSSGTSGNYEQYF.